A selection of T cell receptor beta chains follows, all from one sample in a study of identical twins. TCRdb independently ran MiXCR on the 5' RACE reads; one entry per CDR3 protein. The sample consists of hundreds of thousands of distinct CDR3 sequences, around 21% of them appearing once. In addition, the sample was reused for a study of T cells expressing NK-cell markers.

Sample: PBMCs. The source of these receptors is a young woman in good health. CDR3s include the opening cysteine and the closing phenylalanine or tryptophan. The D gene is left open where the match is weak. Expanded clones are given a class, and other clones once, few, many or no size at all.

size	V	D	J	CDR3	DNA
.	TRBV12-3/TRBV12-4	TRBD2	TRBJ2-1	CASSGAGGNEQFF	TGTGCCAGCAGTGGAGCGGGGGGCAATGAGCAGTTCTTC
many	TRBV12-3/TRBV12-4	.	TRBJ2-7	CASSLATGPYEQYF	TGTGCCAGCAGTTTGGCTACCGGGCCCTACGAGCAGTACTTC
.	TRBV20-1	.	TRBJ2-7	CSASSMGRIHEQYF	TGCAGTGCTAGTAGTATGGGCAGGATCCACGAGCAGTACTTC
few	TRBV18	.	TRBJ2-4	CASSPQRDTNIQYF	TGTGCCAGCTCACCACAACGGGACACGAACATTCAGTACTTC
.	TRBV6-1	.	TRBJ2-7	CASRTRTGKPYEQYF	TGTGCCAGCAGAACACGGACGGGGAAGCCCTACGAGCAGTACTTC
few	TRBV24-1	.	TRBJ2-3	CATSDLGDTDTQYF	TGTGCCACCAGTGATTTGGGAGACACAGATACGCAGTATTTT
few	TRBV7-2	.	TRBJ2-1	CASSLVPGTSSYNEQFF	TGTGCCAGCAGCTTAGTACCGGGAACGAGCTCCTACAATGAGCAGTTCTTC
many	TRBV10-3	TRBD1	TRBJ1-6	CAIRGQGDNSPLHF	TGTGCCATCAGGGGACAGGGTGATAATTCACCCCTCCACTTT
few	TRBV6-2/TRBV6-3	.	TRBJ1-2	CASSYSILGRSYGYTF	TGTGCCAGCAGTTACTCGATTCTTGGCAGGAGCTATGGCTACACCTTC
few	TRBV20-1	.	TRBJ2-7	CSANRDGSSYEQYF	TGCAGTGCTAACCGGGACGGAAGCTCCTACGAGCAGTACTTC
few	TRBV30	TRBD1	TRBJ2-7	CAYSGQGGEQYF	TGTGCCTACTCGGGACAGGGAGGCGAGCAGTACTTC
.	TRBV20-1	TRBD2	TRBJ2-1	CSATRTSTYNEQFF	TGCAGTGCTACCCGGACTAGCACCTACAATGAGCAGTTCTTC
few	TRBV20-1	.	TRBJ2-3	CSARDSTSLADTQYF	TGCAGTGCTAGAGATAGCACTAGCCTTGCAGATACGCAGTATTTT
many	TRBV6-1	.	TRBJ1-1	CASSEGPLGEAFF	TGTGCCAGCAGTGAAGGGCCCCTGGGAGAAGCTTTCTTT
.	TRBV5-1	TRBD1	TRBJ2-7	CASSISSPGQGTRAYEQYF	TGCGCCAGCAGCATTTCTTCTCCGGGACAGGGAACCCGCGCCTACGAGCAGTACTTC
.	TRBV4-2	.	TRBJ2-1	CASSQVATQSGNEQFF	TGTGCCAGCAGCCAAGTAGCGACTCAATCGGGGAATGAGCAGTTCTTC
.	TRBV7-2	TRBD2	TRBJ2-7	CASSSELAGLYEQYF	TGTGCCAGCAGCTCAGAGTTAGCGGGCCTCTACGAGCAGTACTTC
.	TRBV5-1	.	TRBJ2-7	CASSLEVRVSSYEQYF	TGCGCCAGCAGCTTGGAAGTTCGGGTGAGCTCCTACGAGCAGTACTTC
.	TRBV4-3	.	TRBJ2-2	CASSQGPLEPGELFF	TGCGCCAGCAGCCAGGGCCCACTAGAACCCGGGGAGCTGTTTTTT
.	TRBV2	TRBD1	TRBJ2-3	CASPPGRGSDTQYF	TGTGCCAGCCCCCCGGGCAGGGGGTCAGATACGCAGTATTTT
few	TRBV5-6	.	TRBJ1-1	CASGEGYTEAFF	TGTGCCAGCGGGGAGGGCTACACTGAAGCTTTCTTT
.	TRBV7-6	TRBD1	TRBJ2-7	CASSQGDSKAYEQYF	TGTGCCAGCAGCCAAGGGGACAGTAAGGCCTACGAGCAGTACTTC
few	TRBV20-1	TRBD1	TRBJ2-7	CSARPYGTVAYEQYF	TGCAGTGCTAGACCCTATGGGACAGTCGCCTACGAGCAGTACTTC
.	TRBV20-1	.	TRBJ2-7	CSANPTQRVYEQYF	TGCAGTGCTAATCCGACGCAGCGGGTATACGAGCAGTACTTC
few	TRBV10-3	.	TRBJ2-7	CAISVGSAYEQYF	TGTGCCATCAGTGTGGGGTCCGCCTACGAGCAGTACTTC
.	TRBV6-5	TRBD1	TRBJ2-7	CASSYPGQGFYEQYF	TGTGCCAGCAGTTACCCGGGACAGGGTTTCTACGAGCAGTACTTC
few	TRBV6-5	.	TRBJ1-1	CASSYGGTGRNTEAFF	TGTGCCAGCAGTTACGGGGGAACAGGGCGGAACACTGAAGCTTTCTTT
.	TRBV20-1	TRBD1	TRBJ2-5	CSAGGSGETQYF	TGCAGTGCAGGGGGCAGTGGAGAGACCCAGTACTTC
.	TRBV6-5	.	TRBJ2-7	CASSLPGFEQYF	TGTGCCAGCAGCCTCCCGGGGTTCGAGCAGTACTTC
few	TRBV12-3/TRBV12-4	.	TRBJ1-5	CASTPGQMNQPQHF	TGTGCCAGCACTCCCGGACAGATGAATCAGCCCCAGCATTTT
.	TRBV7-9	.	TRBJ2-1	CASSLRTDSNEQFF	TGTGCCAGCAGCTTGAGGACCGATTCTAATGAGCAGTTCTTC
.	TRBV14	.	TRBJ2-1	CASSQWGGTYNEQFF	TGTGCCAGCAGCCAATGGGGCGGTACCTACAATGAGCAGTTCTTC
few	TRBV25-1	.	TRBJ2-7	CASSGQEWRKQYF	TGTGCCAGCAGTGGGCAGGAATGGCGGAAGCAGTACTTC
few	TRBV20-1	TRBD2	TRBJ2-1	CSARAAGGINEQFF	TGCAGTGCTAGAGCAGCGGGGGGGATTAATGAGCAGTTCTTC
.	TRBV7-2	.	TRBJ2-7	CASSTPGLPGEQYF	TGTGCCAGCAGCACGCCGGGACTCCCGGGCGAGCAGTACTTC
few	TRBV12-3/TRBV12-4	TRBD1	TRBJ2-6	CASRASGGSGANVLTF	TGTGCCAGCAGAGCGTCAGGGGGCTCTGGGGCCAACGTCCTGACTTTC
.	TRBV5-1	.	TRBJ2-5	CASSSDGVDAQYF	TGCGCCAGCAGCTCCGACGGCGTAGATGCCCAGTACTTC
few	TRBV6-1	TRBD2	TRBJ2-7	CASSPSSGSLNEQYF	TGTGCCAGCAGTCCATCTAGCGGGAGTCTCAACGAGCAGTACTTC
few	TRBV6-1	.	TRBJ1-2	CATGEGGAPDGYTF	TGTGCCACCGGGGAAGGGGGGGCCCCGGATGGCTACACCTTC
few	TRBV5-6	TRBD1	TRBJ2-5	CASSGASRTGQETQYF	TGTGCCAGCAGCGGGGCTTCTAGGACAGGGCAAGAGACCCAGTACTTC
.	TRBV12-3/TRBV12-4	TRBD2	TRBJ2-2	CASTQRASGNTGELFF	TGTGCCAGCACCCAACGGGCTAGCGGGAACACCGGGGAGCTGTTTTTT
.	TRBV12-5	TRBD2	TRBJ2-1	CASGYTAGGSYNEQFF	TGTGCTAGTGGTTACACAGCGGGGGGATCATACAATGAGCAGTTCTTC
.	TRBV5-5	TRBD2	TRBJ2-3	CASSTGTSVGGDTQYF	TGTGCCAGCAGCACTGGGACTAGCGTAGGAGGGGATACGCAGTATTTT
.	TRBV11-2	.	TRBJ1-1	CASSLAVLRGEAFF	TGTGCCAGCAGCTTGGCCGTCCTTCGGGGTGAAGCTTTCTTT
few	TRBV6-5	TRBD1	TRBJ1-2	CASSFDRGYGYTF	TGTGCCAGCAGTTTTGACAGGGGTTATGGCTACACCTTC
.	TRBV12-3/TRBV12-4	.	TRBJ2-7	CASSLRDATSYEQYF	TGTGCCAGCAGCCTCCGGGACGCGACCTCCTACGAGCAGTACTTC
.	TRBV12-3/TRBV12-4	TRBD1	TRBJ2-2	CASGPGTDTGELFF	TGTGCCAGCGGCCCCGGGACAGACACCGGAGAGCTGTTTTTT
many	TRBV2	.	TRBJ2-1	CASSVAPWDEQFF	TGTGCCAGCAGTGTGGCGCCCTGGGATGAGCAGTTCTTC
.	TRBV6-2/TRBV6-3	TRBD2	TRBJ2-3	CASSSRLAGGPRTQYF	TGTGCCAGCAGTTCCAGACTAGCGGGAGGGCCGAGGACGCAGTATTTT
.	TRBV29-1	.	TRBJ2-2	CSVESAGSSAGELFF	TGCAGCGTTGAATCGGCAGGGAGTAGTGCCGGGGAGCTGTTTTTT
.	TRBV11-2	TRBD2	TRBJ2-2	CASIPGDRGLAGTGELFF	TGTGCCAGCATCCCAGGGGACCGGGGACTAGCGGGGACCGGGGAGCTGTTTTTT
.	TRBV5-1	.	TRBJ2-3	CASSIPFQATDTQYF	TGCGCCAGCAGCATCCCTTTCCAGGCCACAGATACGCAGTATTTT
.	TRBV29-1	.	TRBJ2-5	CSVSPGEETQYF	TGCAGCGTTTCGCCGGGGGAAGAGACCCAGTACTTC